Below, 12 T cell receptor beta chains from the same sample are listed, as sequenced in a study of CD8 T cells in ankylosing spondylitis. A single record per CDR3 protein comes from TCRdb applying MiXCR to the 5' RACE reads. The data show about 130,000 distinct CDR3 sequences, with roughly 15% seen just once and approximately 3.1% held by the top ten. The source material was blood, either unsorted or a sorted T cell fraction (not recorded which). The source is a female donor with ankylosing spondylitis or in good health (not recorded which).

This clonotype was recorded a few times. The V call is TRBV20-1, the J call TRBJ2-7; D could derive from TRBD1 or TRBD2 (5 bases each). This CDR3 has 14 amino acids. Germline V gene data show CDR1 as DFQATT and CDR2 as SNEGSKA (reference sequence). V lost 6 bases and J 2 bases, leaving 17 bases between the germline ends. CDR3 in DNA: TGCAGTGCCCCAAGCTGGGACCTTGCCTACGAGCAGTACTTC. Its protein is CSAPSWDLAYEQYF.

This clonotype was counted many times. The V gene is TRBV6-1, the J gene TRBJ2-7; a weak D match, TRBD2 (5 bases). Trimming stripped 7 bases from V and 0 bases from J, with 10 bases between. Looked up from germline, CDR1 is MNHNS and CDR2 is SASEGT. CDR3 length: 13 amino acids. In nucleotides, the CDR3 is TGTGCCAGCAACCAACGGGACTCCTACGAGCAGTACTTC. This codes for CASNQRDSYEQYF.

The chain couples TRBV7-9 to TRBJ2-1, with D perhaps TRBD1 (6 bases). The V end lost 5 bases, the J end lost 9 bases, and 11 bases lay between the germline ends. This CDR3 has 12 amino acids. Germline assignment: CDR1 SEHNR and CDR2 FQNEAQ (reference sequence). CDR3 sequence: CASSPRGFEQFF. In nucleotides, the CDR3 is TGTGCCAGCAGCCCAAGGGGGTTTGAGCAGTTCTTC.

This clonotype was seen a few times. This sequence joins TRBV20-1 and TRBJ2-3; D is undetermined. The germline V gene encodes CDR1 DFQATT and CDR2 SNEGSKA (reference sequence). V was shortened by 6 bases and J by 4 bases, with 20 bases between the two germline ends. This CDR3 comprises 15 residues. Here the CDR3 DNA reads TGCAGTGCCACCCGCCCTAGATCACGGTCAGATACGCAGTATTTT. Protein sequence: CSATRPRSRSDTQYF.

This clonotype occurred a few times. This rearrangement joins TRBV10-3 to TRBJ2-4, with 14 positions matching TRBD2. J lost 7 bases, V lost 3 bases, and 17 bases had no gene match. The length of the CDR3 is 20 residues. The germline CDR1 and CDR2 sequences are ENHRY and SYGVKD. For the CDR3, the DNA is TGTGCCATCAGTGAACTAATCGGGGGACTAGCGGGAGTCGATGGGAACATTCAGTACTTC. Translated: CAISELIGGLAGVDGNIQYF.

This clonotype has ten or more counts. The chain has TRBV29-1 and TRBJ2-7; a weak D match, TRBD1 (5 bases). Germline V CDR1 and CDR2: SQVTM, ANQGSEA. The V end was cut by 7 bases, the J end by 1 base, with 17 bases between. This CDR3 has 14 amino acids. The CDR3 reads CSAGWQGPSYEQYF. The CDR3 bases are TGCAGCGCCGGGTGGCAGGGCCCATCCTACGAGCAGTACTTC.

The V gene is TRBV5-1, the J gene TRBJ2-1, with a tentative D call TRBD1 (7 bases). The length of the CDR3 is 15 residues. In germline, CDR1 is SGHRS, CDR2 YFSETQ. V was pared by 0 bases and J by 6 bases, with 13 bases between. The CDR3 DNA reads TGCGCCAGCAGCTTGGAGGCCCAGGGGGGCAATGAGCAGTTCTTC. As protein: CASSLEAQGGNEQFF.

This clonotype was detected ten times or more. The DNA for the CDR3 is TGTGCCAGCAGCAAGGGACTAGCATTAGAGCAGTTCTTC. The encoded protein is CASSKGLALEQFF. This chain uses TRBV7-8 with TRBJ2-1; 9 bases line up with TRBD2. V shed 5 bases and J 10 bases; nucleotides not matched to a gene: 6. This CDR3 contains 13 residues. The germline CDR1 and CDR2 sequences are SGHVS and FQNEAQ.

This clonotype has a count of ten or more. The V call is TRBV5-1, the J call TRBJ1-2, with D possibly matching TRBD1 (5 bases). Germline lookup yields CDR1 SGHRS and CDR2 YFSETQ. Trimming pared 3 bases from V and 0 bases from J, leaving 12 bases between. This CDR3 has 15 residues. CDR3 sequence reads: CASSSTGDPNYGYTF. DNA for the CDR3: TGCGCCAGCAGCTCAACAGGCGACCCTAACTATGGCTACACCTTC.

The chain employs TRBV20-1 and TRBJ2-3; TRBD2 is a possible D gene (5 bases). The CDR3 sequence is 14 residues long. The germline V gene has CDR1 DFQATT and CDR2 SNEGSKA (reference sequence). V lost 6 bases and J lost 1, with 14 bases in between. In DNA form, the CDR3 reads TGCAGTGCGAGGGCGGGCCCTGGCACAGATACGCAGTATTTT. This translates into CSARAGPGTDTQYF.

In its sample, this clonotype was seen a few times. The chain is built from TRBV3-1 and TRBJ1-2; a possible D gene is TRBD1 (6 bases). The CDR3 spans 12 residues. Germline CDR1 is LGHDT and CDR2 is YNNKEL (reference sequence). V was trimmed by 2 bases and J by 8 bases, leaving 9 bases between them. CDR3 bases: TGTGCCAGCAGCCAACGGGGGGGCGGCTACACCTTC. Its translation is CASSQRGGGYTF.

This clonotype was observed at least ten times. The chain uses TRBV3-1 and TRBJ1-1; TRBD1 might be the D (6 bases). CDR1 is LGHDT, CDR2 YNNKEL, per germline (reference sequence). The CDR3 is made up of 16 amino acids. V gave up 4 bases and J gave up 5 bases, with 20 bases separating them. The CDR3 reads CASSLRGGGSYTEAFF. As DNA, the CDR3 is TGTGCCAGCAGCCTCCGAGGAGGGGGGTCTTATACTGAAGCTTTCTTT.